Here is one T cell receptor (beta chain) with its context. Germline assignment: CDR1 SGHRS and CDR2 YFSETQ. V trimming: 1 base; J trimming: 1 base; junction bases outside the gene matches: 6. The CDR3 sequence is 16 residues long. The data were taken from a study of OX40 agonist ivuxolimab in advanced cancers. Repertoires were generated with immunoSEQ multiplex PCR, while TCRdb's copy carries only in-frame clones and drops some. The table has around 69,000 clones, around 86% seen once. Sequencing used CD4+ or CD8+ T cells sorted from blood, obtained in a trial of the OX40 agonist ivuxolimab. This receptor was taken from an adult with an advanced solid tumor such as melanoma, head and neck, liver or kidney cancer. This chain joins TRBV5-1 and TRBJ2-7, with 9 bases lining up with TRBD1. CDR3 sequence: CASSLHPTGGSYEQYF. The CDR3 DNA reads as TGCGCCAGCAGCTTGCACCCGACAGGGGGTTCCTACGAGCAGTACTTC.